These T cell receptor beta chains were read from a single sample in a study of blood T cell repertoires in COVID-19. Clones were read by immunoSEQ multiplex PCR, and TCRdb kept only the in-frame ones, dropping some. The sample has nearly 100,000 clones, about 80% seen once; the top ten hold 8.5% to 12%. The specimen sequenced was peripheral blood. These receptors came from a man between 65 and 80 years old with acute or convalescent COVID-19. The CDR3 runs from the conserved cysteine through the conserved F or W. D genes are given only for firm matches. A row's size may be missing; if present it is once, few, many or a size class.

>NA|TRBV30|NA|TRBJ1-1
CAWSGQALTEAFF
TGTGCCTGGAGTGGACAGGCCCTCACTGAAGCTTTCTTT
>NA|TRBV29-1|TRBD1|TRBJ1-4
CSAGRQGTNEKLFF
TGCAGCGCTGGGAGACAGGGCACTAATGAAAAACTGTTTTTT
>NA|TRBV9|TRBD2|TRBJ2-7
CASSVAGASGIIYEQYF
TGTGCCAGCAGCGTAGCCGGGGCTAGCGGGATTATCTACGAGCAGTACTTC
>NA|TRBV7-8|TRBD1|TRBJ1-2
CASSYSAFRQGGIHGYTF
TGTGCCAGCAGCTACTCCGCGTTTCGACAGGGGGGAATCCATGGCTACACCTTC
>NA|TRBV7-2|NA|TRBJ2-5
CASSLVSAGSETQYF
TGTGCCAGCAGCTTAGTTTCGGCGGGATCGGAGACCCAGTACTTC
>NA|TRBV9|NA|TRBJ1-5
CASSTRQDQPQHF
TGTGCCAGCAGCACTCGACAGGATCAGCCCCAGCATTTT
>few|TRBV7-2|NA|TRBJ2-3
CASSHGQEDTDTQYF
TGTGCCAGCAGCCACGGACAAGAAGACACAGATACGCAGTATTTT
>NA|TRBV11-3|TRBD1|TRBJ2-1
CASSPGQFNEQFF
TGTGCCAGCAGCCCGGGACAGTTCAATGAGCAGTTCTTC
>NA|TRBV10-3|TRBD1|TRBJ1-3
CATGQGGNTIYF
TGTGCCACTGGACAGGGCGGAAACACCATATATTTT
>NA|TRBV7-2|NA|TRBJ1-1
CASSLGSGGRAEAFF
TGTGCCAGCAGCTTAGGTTCAGGAGGAAGGGCTGAAGCTTTCTTT
>NA|TRBV30|NA|TRBJ2-2
CAWTGGSRELFF
TGTGCCTGGACAGGGGGGTCTAGGGAGCTGTTTTTT
>NA|TRBV5-6|NA|TRBJ1-1
CASSPRTVASLAEAFF
TGTGCCAGCAGCCCCCGGACAGTCGCCTCGCTCGCGGAAGCTTTCTTT
>NA|TRBV25-1|TRBD1|TRBJ1-1
CASSGYRGGGTEAFF
TGTGCCAGCAGTGGCTACAGGGGAGGCGGCACTGAAGCTTTCTTT
>NA|TRBV19|NA|TRBJ1-1
CASSIFGVANTEAFF
TGTGCCAGTAGTATATTCGGGGTTGCGAACACTGAAGCTTTCTTT
>once|TRBV7-6|TRBD2|TRBJ2-2
CASSLGGTSGSPGELFF
TGTGCCAGCAGCTTAGGCGGGACTAGCGGGTCTCCCGGGGAGCTGTTTTTT
>NA|TRBV5-1|TRBD2|TRBJ2-1
CASSPGGGTANEQFF
TGCGCCAGCAGCCCTGGGGGAGGGACGGCCAATGAGCAGTTCTTC
>NA|TRBV23-1|TRBD1|TRBJ2-1
CASSREGANEQFF
TGCGCCAGCAGTCGTGAGGGGGCGAATGAGCAGTTCTTC
>NA|TRBV5-4|NA|TRBJ1-2
CASSSGQGYTF
TGTGCCAGCAGCTCGGGTCAGGGCTACACCTTC
>few|TRBV2|NA|TRBJ2-7
CASRDNREWQYF
TGTGCCAGCAGAGATAACAGGGAATGGCAGTACTTC
>NA|TRBV5-1|NA|TRBJ2-1
CASSFGSYNEQFF
TGCGCCAGCAGCTTCGGTTCCTACAATGAGCAGTTCTTC
>NA|TRBV11-2|TRBD2|TRBJ2-1
CASSLGTSRSYNEQFF
TGTGCCAGCAGCCTGGGGACTAGCCGCTCCTACAATGAGCAGTTCTTC
>NA|TRBV4-2|TRBD2|TRBJ2-2
CASSQETSGITGELFF
TGTGCCAGCAGCCAAGAAACTAGCGGGATTACCGGGGAGCTGTTTTTT
>NA|TRBV6-2/TRBV6-3|NA|TRBJ1-2
CASSLTARAGYTF
TGTGCCAGCAGCCTGACAGCAAGAGCTGGCTACACCTTC
>NA|TRBV10-3|TRBD1|TRBJ2-5
CAISDDRDRGKQETQYF
TGTGCCATCAGTGACGACCGGGACAGGGGGAAACAAGAGACCCAGTACTTC
>NA|TRBV27|NA|TRBJ1-1
CASRGHSNTEAFF
TGTGCCAGCAGGGGACACTCGAACACTGAAGCTTTCTTT
>NA|TRBV28|NA|TRBJ1-1
CASSPQGHVMNTEAFF
TGTGCCAGCAGTCCGCAGGGGCACGTCATGAACACTGAAGCTTTCTTT
>NA|TRBV28|NA|TRBJ1-5
CASSLSGAPVQPQHF
TGTGCCAGCAGTTTATCAGGGGCCCCGGTTCAGCCCCAGCATTTT
>NA|TRBV9|TRBD1|TRBJ1-6
CASSPKQGGNSPLHF
TGTGCCAGCAGCCCAAAACAGGGGGGCAATTCACCCCTCCACTTT
>few|TRBV19|NA|TRBJ2-1
CASSSQETIPNEQFF
TGTGCCAGTAGTAGCCAGGAGACTATTCCCAATGAGCAGTTCTTC
>NA|TRBV20-1|TRBD2|TRBJ2-1
CSASERTGGPGKEQFF
TGCAGTGCTAGTGAAAGAACGGGAGGGCCTGGAAAGGAGCAGTTCTTC
>NA|TRBV18|NA|TRBJ1-1
CASCTGLNTEAFF
TGTGCCAGCTGTACAGGGTTGAACACTGAAGCTTTCTTT
>NA|TRBV11-3|TRBD2|TRBJ2-2
CASSPRLAGESTGELFF
TGTGCCAGCAGCCCCCGACTAGCGGGAGAGTCAACCGGGGAGCTGTTTTTT
>NA|TRBV7-2|NA|TRBJ2-2
CASSLERRGNPGELFF
TGTGCCAGCAGCTTAGAGCGAAGGGGCAATCCCGGGGAGCTGTTTTTT
>NA|TRBV29-1|NA|TRBJ2-5
CSVDRLSGETQYF
TGCAGCGTTGACCGTCTATCCGGGGAGACCCAGTACTTC
>NA|TRBV27|TRBD1|TRBJ1-3
CASSLAGGSGNTIYF
TGTGCCAGCAGTTTGGCAGGGGGGTCTGGAAACACCATATATTTT
>NA|TRBV4-3|TRBD1|TRBJ1-2
CASSPAGTGRGYTF
TGCGCCAGCAGCCCCGCCGGGACAGGGAGAGGCTACACCTTC
>NA|TRBV6-5|NA|TRBJ1-1
CASSYNSPNTEAFF
TGTGCCAGCAGTTATAACTCACCGAACACTGAAGCTTTCTTT
>NA|TRBV9|TRBD1|TRBJ1-2
CASSPLGQGDYGYTF
TGTGCCAGCAGCCCCCTTGGACAGGGCGACTATGGCTACACCTTC
>NA|TRBV14|NA|TRBJ1-1
CASSQNIQGEAFF
TGTGCCAGCAGCCAAAATATCCAGGGGGAAGCTTTCTTT
>NA|TRBV18|NA|TRBJ1-2
CASSPPPGGNGYTF
TGTGCCAGCTCACCACCCCCAGGAGGGAACGGCTACACCTTC
>few|TRBV4-3|NA|TRBJ2-7
CASSQDYSRTGEQYF
TGCGCCAGCAGCCAAGATTATTCTAGGACGGGGGAGCAGTACTTC
>NA|TRBV7-9|NA|TRBJ2-1
CASSLDASYNEQFF
TGTGCCAGCAGCTTAGATGCGAGTTACAATGAGCAGTTCTTC
>NA|TRBV18|TRBD2|TRBJ2-3
CASRSGLAGGLDTQYF
TGTGCCAGCCGGTCGGGACTAGCGGGAGGATTAGATACGCAGTATTTT
>NA|TRBV14|TRBD2|TRBJ2-1
CASSQVAGTYNEQFF
TGTGCCAGCAGCCAAGTAGCGGGAACCTACAATGAGCAGTTCTTC
>NA|TRBV6-2/TRBV6-3|NA|TRBJ2-1
CASSYSRPAGLARSSNEQFF
TGTGCCAGCAGTTACAGTCGTCCCGCCGGGCTAGCGAGAAGTTCCAATGAGCAGTTCTTC
>NA|TRBV29-1|NA|TRBJ1-2
CSVDGQGQLWGYTF
TGCAGCGTTGATGGGCAGGGTCAACTATGGGGCTACACCTTC
>few|TRBV21-1|NA|TRBJ1-3
CASSKEAGWLGNTIYF
TGTGCCAGCAGCAAAGAGGCCGGGTGGCTTGGAAACACCATATATTTT
>NA|TRBV13|NA|TRBJ2-5
CASSPWTGRVAQYF
TGTGCCAGCAGCCCATGGACAGGGAGGGTGGCCCAGTACTTC
>NA|TRBV7-9|NA|TRBJ2-7
CASSLGPSGEQYF
TGTGCCAGCAGCTTAGGCCCCAGCGGCGAGCAGTACTTC
>NA|TRBV5-3|TRBD1|TRBJ2-7
CARSTHPGGATTPTTYEQYF
TGTGCCAGAAGCACGCACCCAGGGGGCGCGACAACACCCACTACCTACGAGCAGTACTTC
>NA|TRBV2|NA|TRBJ2-1
CASSFLPAQGGYEQFF
TGTGCCAGCAGTTTTCTCCCCGCGCAGGGAGGCTATGAGCAGTTCTTC
>NA|TRBV11-3|NA|TRBJ1-2
CASSLGDRQSGYTF
TGTGCCAGCAGCTTAGGAGACAGGCAATCCGGCTACACCTTC
>NA|TRBV20-1|TRBD1|TRBJ1-5
CSASSTGTVTDQPQHF
TGCAGTGCTAGTTCTACCGGGACAGTAACCGATCAGCCCCAGCATTTT
>NA|TRBV3-1/TRBV3-2|TRBD1|TRBJ2-3
CASSQEGGQLNTDTQYF
TGTGCCAGCAGCCAAGAAGGGGGACAGTTGAACACAGATACGCAGTATTTT
>few|TRBV6-5|TRBD2|TRBJ2-1
CASTRTGTSGVEQFF
TGTGCCAGCACCAGGACCGGGACTAGCGGAGTTGAGCAGTTCTTC
>NA|TRBV27|NA|TRBJ2-4
CASSNIVAKNIQYF
TGTGCCAGCAGTAACATCGTAGCCAAAAACATTCAGTACTTC
>NA|TRBV30|NA|TRBJ1-1
CAWRRSYTEAFF
TGTGCCTGGAGGCGGTCGTACACTGAAGCTTTCTTT
>NA|TRBV25-1|TRBD1|TRBJ1-2
CASSELGPGGQGDSGYTF
TGTGCCAGCAGTGAATTGGGGCCTGGGGGACAGGGGGATTCTGGCTACACCTTC
>NA|TRBV28|TRBD2|TRBJ2-3
CASSEGGRKDTQYF
TGTGCCAGCAGTGAGGGAGGGAGGAAAGATACGCAGTATTTT
>NA|TRBV29-1|TRBD1|TRBJ1-2
CSVKGQAYGYTF
TGCAGCGTGAAGGGACAGGCGTATGGCTACACCTTC